This T cell receptor (beta chain) was captured by sequencing in a study of blood T cell repertoires in COVID-19. Background on the study: COVID-19 samples, acute and convalescent, were from the United States, Italy and Spain. T cells, B-cell-depleted T cells, or PBMCs supplied cDNA or gDNA.

Original analysis: Estimated nucleated cell counts came from reference gene primer amplification. The assay was immunoSEQ multiplex PCR, and TCRdb's table has in-frame clones only and misses some. Clone size and the V and J calls come from that table; the DNA yielded D and trimming. The sample shows 150,000 to 200,000 clones, roughly 85% of them seen only once. This TCR came from a woman in her sixties or seventies with acute or convalescent COVID-19. Material for sequencing was peripheral blood.

For the CDR3, the DNA is TGTGCCAGCAGTTATAGGAACACTGAAGCTTTCTTT. This encodes CASSYRNTEAFF. V gene TRBV6-6 combines with J gene TRBJ1-1; D call uncertain. CDR3 length: 12 residues. The germline CDR1 and CDR2 sequences are MNHNY and SVGAGI (reference sequence). Trimming took 3 bases from V and 1 from J, leaving 3 bases between them.